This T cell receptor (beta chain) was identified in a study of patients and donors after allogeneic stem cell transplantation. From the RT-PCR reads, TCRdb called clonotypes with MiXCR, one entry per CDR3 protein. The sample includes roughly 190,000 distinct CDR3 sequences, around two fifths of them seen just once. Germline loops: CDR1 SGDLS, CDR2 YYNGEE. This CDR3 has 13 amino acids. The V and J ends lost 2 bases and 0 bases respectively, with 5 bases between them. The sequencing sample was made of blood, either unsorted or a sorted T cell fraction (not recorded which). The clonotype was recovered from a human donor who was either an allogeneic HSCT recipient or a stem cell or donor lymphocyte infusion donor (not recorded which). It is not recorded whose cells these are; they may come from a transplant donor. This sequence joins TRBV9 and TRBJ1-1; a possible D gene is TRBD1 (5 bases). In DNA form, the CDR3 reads TGTGCCAGCAGCGTGACAGTGAACACTGAAGCTTTCTTT. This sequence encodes CASSVTVNTEAFF.